This T cell receptor beta chain derives from a study of blood T cell repertoires in COVID-19. Study details: Acute and convalescent COVID-19 samples came from the United States, Italy and Spain. PBMCs, B-cell-depleted T cells, or T cells provided the cDNA or gDNA that made up the material.

In the original processing: Amplification with reference gene primers provided the estimates of nucleated cell counts. The data were produced by immunoSEQ multiplex PCR, yet TCRdb's version contains in-frame clones alone and is incomplete. That table gives V, J and clone size, and the DNA gave D and trimming. The table includes some 130,000 clones, around 89% detected once. Germline CDR1 reads SGHAT; CDR2 reads FQNNGV. V shed 2 bases and J 6 bases; nucleotides not matched to a gene: 5. The CDR3 sequence is 14 residues long. The sequenced material came from peripheral blood. The rearrangement joins TRBV11-2 to TRBJ2-7; 9 bases agree with TRBD2. The sequence was obtained from a man in his fifties or sixties with active or convalescent COVID-19. This CDR3 is CASSLSGRRGEQYF. The CDR3 region has the DNA TGTGCCAGCAGCTTAAGCGGGAGGCGAGGCGAGCAGTACTTC. The whole variable domain, filled in from reference TRBV11-2 and TRBJ2-7, reads EAGVAQSPRYKIIEKRQSVAFWCNPISGHATLYWYQQILGQGPKLLIQFQNNGVVDDSQLPKDRFSAERLKGVDSTLKIQPAKLEDSAVYLCASSLSGRRGEQYFGPGTRLTVT.